The 23 T cell receptor beta chains reported below all come from one sample, sequenced in a study of CD8 T cells in ankylosing spondylitis. TCRdb reanalysed the 5' RACE reads using MiXCR and keeps one entry per CDR3 protein. The sample has some 220,000 distinct CDR3 sequences, roughly 8.2% seen once. Material: blood, either unsorted or a sorted T cell fraction (not recorded which). These TCRs come from a female donor with ankylosing spondylitis or in good health (not recorded which).

This clonotype showed up many times. The V gene is TRBV4-3, the J gene TRBJ2-1; D remains ambiguous. This CDR3 is 13 amino acids long. Germline V lookup: CDR1 LGHNA, CDR2 YSLEER. Trimming took 0 bases from V and 2 from J, leaving 2 bases between them. This CDR3 is CASSQETYNEQFF. The CDR3 DNA reads as TGCGCCAGCAGCCAAGAAACCTACAATGAGCAGTTCTTC.

The table lists this clonotype with many counts. The chain links TRBV4-3 to TRBJ1-1; 8 positions match TRBD1. Germline CDR1 is LGHNA and CDR2 is YSLEER. CDR3 length equals 14 residues. Trimming at V came to 4 bases and at J to 8 bases, leaving 9 bases not matched to a gene. Here the CDR3 DNA reads TGCGCCAGCAGCCGTTCAGGGGGCGACGGAGAAGCTTTCTTT. It encodes CASSRSGGDGEAFF.

This clonotype has only a few counts. V gene TRBV20-1 combines with J gene TRBJ2-7; 9 positions agree with TRBD1. The V gene's germline CDR1 is DFQATT and CDR2 SNEGSKA (reference sequence). This CDR3 is 15 amino acids long. V was pared by 3 bases and J by 4 bases, with 10 bases of the junction left unmatched. CDR3 amino acids: CSASGRDRAYYEQYF. CDR3 in DNA: TGCAGTGCTAGTGGCCGGGACAGGGCCTATTACGAGCAGTACTTC.

This clonotype was found many times. J is TRBJ1-4 and V is TRBV6-1; possibly TRBD1 for D (5 bases). Trimming took 6 bases from V and 8 from J, leaving 13 bases between them. There are 13 residues in the CDR3. The germline CDR1 and CDR2 sequences are MNHNS and SASEGT. The CDR3 is CASSRWGNEKLFF. The CDR3 DNA sequence: TGTGCCAGCAGCCGATGGGGGAACGAAAAACTGTTTTTT.

This clonotype has ten or more counts. CDR3 amino acids: CASSQEGYPRRTEAFF. CDR3 in DNA: TGTGCCAGCAGCCAAGAAGGTTATCCCCGCCGAACTGAAGCTTTCTTT. This rearrangement joins TRBV3-1 to TRBJ1-1; no clear D. The V end lost 0 bases, the J end lost 5 bases, and 16 bases lay between the germline ends. In germline, CDR1 is LGHDT, CDR2 YNNKEL (reference sequence). This CDR3 comprises 16 residues.

Remarks on this clonotype: One end of the junction fails to match germline, which may point to a read error. This chain connects TRBV5-1 to TRBJ2-6, with D perhaps TRBD1 (5 bases). The CDR3 covers 14 residues. In germline, CDR1 is SGHRS, CDR2 YFSETQ. CDR3 bases: TGCGCCAGCAGCTTGACAAGTGGGGCCAACGCCCTGACTTTC. Encoded protein: CASSLTSGANALTF.

This clonotype was recorded at least ten times. The chain is built from TRBV13 and TRBJ1-1, with TRBD1 matching 7 bases. V trimming: 5 bases; J trimming: 5 bases; junction bases outside the gene matches: 20. CDR1 is PRHDT, CDR2 FYEKMQ, per germline (reference sequence). The CDR3 has 18 amino acids. Written as DNA, the CDR3 is TGTGCCAGCAGCCCACCTCTCCAGGGGGGACTAACAGATACTGAAGCTTTCTTT. This sequence encodes CASSPPLQGGLTDTEAFF.

This clonotype was seen at least ten times. The chain carries TRBV4-1 and TRBJ1-5; D might be TRBD1 (6 bases). The CDR3 totals 15 residues. CDR1 is MGHRA and CDR2 is YSYEKL in the germline V gene. The ends were cut back, 5 bases at V and 2 bases at J, with 13 bases in the middle. CDR3 nucleotide sequence: TGCGCCAGCAGCTCAGGGGAATCGGGCAATCAGCCCCAGCATTTT. This codes for CASSSGESGNQPQHF.

A few counts support this clonotype. A much larger clone lies a single base off, so this may be a read error. The chain combines TRBV27 with TRBJ1-1; D not resolved. The germline gives CDR1 MNHEY, CDR2 SMNVEV (reference sequence). V dropped 5 bases and J dropped 4 bases, with 17 bases sitting between them. CDR3 length: 15 amino acids. DNA for the CDR3: TGTGCCAGCAGTAATAGGCTGGGCCGAGGCACTGAAGCTTTCTTT. Its translation is CASSNRLGRGTEAFF.

At least ten counts were recorded for this clonotype. This rearrangement joins TRBV13 to TRBJ2-7, with a possible D match to TRBD2 (5 bases). CDR1 is PRHDT, CDR2 FYEKMQ, per germline (reference sequence). The CDR3 runs to 13 residues. V was cut by 7 bases and J by 3 bases, with 13 bases left in between. The CDR3 DNA follows: TGTGCCAGCACCGAGGGTCGGAACTACGAGCAGTACTTC. It is translated as CASTEGRNYEQYF.

For this clonotype: A single base separates this from a much larger clone, so it may be a read error. The rearrangement joins TRBV11-2 to TRBJ2-1, with 9 bases identical to TRBD1. Germline V lookup: CDR1 SGHAT, CDR2 FQNNGV. The length of the CDR3 is 13 residues. CDR3 sequence: CTSSLDRGDEQFF. CDR3 sequence (DNA): TGTACCAGCAGCTTAGACAGGGGGGATGAGCAGTTCTTC.

A word on this clonotype: A much larger clonotype is one base distant, so this may be a read error. CDR3 DNA: TGTGCCATCAGTTTAGGGGAGGGGGGAAAATTAAGCACCGGGGAGCTGTTTTTT. This gives the protein CAISLGEGGKLSTGELFF. The chain is built from TRBV2 and TRBJ2-2, with D perhaps matching TRBD2 (7 bases). Germline loops: CDR1 SNHLY, CDR2 FYNNEI. This CDR3 spans 18 amino acids.

This clonotype was counted many times. V usage is TRBV4-3 and J usage is TRBJ2-2; no clear D gene. The germline V and J ends were trimmed by 1 base and 4 bases, with 4 bases remaining between them. The CDR3 is made up of 13 amino acids. Germline-derived CDR1 and CDR2 are LGHNA and YSLEER. The CDR3 DNA is TGCGCCAGCAGCCAAGTAATCACCGGGGAGCTGTTTTTT. It encodes CASSQVITGELFF.

This clonotype appeared many times. V is TRBV7-8 and J is TRBJ2-7, with a possible D match to TRBD2 (5 bases). The CDR3 extends over 13 amino acids. Germline lookup yields CDR1 SGHVS and CDR2 FQNEAQ. Trimming removed 5 bases from V and 2 bases from J, with 10 bases in between. The CDR3 nucleotides read TGTGCCAGCAGCCCCGGGGTTACCTACGAGCAGTACTTC. It translates to CASSPGVTYEQYF. The variable domain in full, completed from reference TRBV7-8 and TRBJ2-7, reads GAGVSQSPRYKVAKRGQDVALRCDPISGHVSLFWYQQALGQGPEFLTYFQNEAQLDKSGLPSDRFFAERPEGSVSTLKIQRTQQEDSAVYLCASSPGVTYEQYFGPGTRLTVT.

The V call is TRBV5-8, the J call TRBJ2-1, with no clear D. The CDR3 is 10 residues long. In germline, CDR1 is SGHTS, CDR2 YDEGEE. In nucleotides, the CDR3 is TGTGCGCCTTGGGATGGTGAGCAGTTCTTC. It translates to CAPWDGEQFF. Full variable domain (rest looked up from reference TRBV5-8 and TRBJ2-1): EAGVTQSPTHLIKTRGQQATLRCSPISGHTSVYWYQQALGLGLQFLLWYDEGEERNRGNFPPRFSGRQFPNYSSELNVNALELEDSALYLCAPWDGEQFFGPGTRLTVL.

This clonotype was seen only a few times. The chain carries TRBV28 and TRBJ1-5; D gene unclear. Trimming left V 5 bases short and J 2 bases short, with 16 bases between. Germline V gene sequence: CDR1 MDHEN, CDR2 SYDVKM. The CDR3 loop spans 16 amino acids. CDR3 in amino acids: CASSTAQREGNQPQHF. CDR3 nucleotides: TGTGCCAGCAGTACCGCCCAGAGGGAGGGCAATCAGCCCCAGCATTTT.

This clonotype has ten or more counts. This sequence joins TRBV7-2 and TRBJ2-1; a weak D match, TRBD1 (6 bases). This CDR3 is built from 15 residues. Germline assignment: CDR1 SGHTA and CDR2 FQGNSA. V lost 7 bases and J lost 4, with 17 bases in between. The CDR3 loop reads CASKTGTPSYNEQFF. The CDR3 coding sequence is TGTGCCAGCAAGACCGGGACACCATCGTACAATGAGCAGTTCTTC.

This clonotype was observed many times. The chain uses TRBV7-2 and TRBJ2-1, with a weak D call TRBD2 (5 bases). The ends were cut back, 1 base at V and 9 bases at J, with 19 bases in the middle. The germline CDR1 and CDR2 sequences are SGHTA and FQGNSA. The length of the CDR3 is 16 residues. The CDR3 coding sequence is TGTGCCAGCAGCTTAGAAGCAGCGGTACGACGCAGTGAGCAGTTCTTC. This gives the protein CASSLEAAVRRSEQFF.

Details on this clonotype: At one end the junction does not follow the germline gene, possibly because of a read error. The chain recombines TRBV7-9 with TRBJ2-5; D gene unclear. The germline V gene has CDR1 SEHNR and CDR2 FQNEAQ (reference sequence). The length of the CDR3 is 16 residues. The CDR3 DNA reads as TGTGTCAGCAGCTTAGCTCTTTCGTGGTTTGGGGAGACCCAGTACTTC. Translation gives CVSSLALSWFGETQYF.

This clonotype was counted ten times or more. V is TRBV7-8 and J is TRBJ2-3, with D perhaps being TRBD1 or TRBD2 (5 bases each). The CDR3 covers 18 residues. The germline V gene encodes CDR1 SGHVS and CDR2 FQNEAQ. The ends were cut back, 4 bases at V and 0 bases at J, with 20 bases in the middle. CDR3 bases: TGTGCCAGCAGCTACCGGTGGCCCCTTGGGGACAGCACAGATACGCAGTATTTT. Translation: CASSYRWPLGDSTDTQYF.

This clonotype was observed a handful of times. V gene TRBV4-3 combines with J gene TRBJ2-2; the match to TRBD1 covers 7 bases. This CDR3 has 15 residues. Germline V gives CDR1 LGHNA, CDR2 YSLEER. V shed 0 bases and J 4 bases; nucleotides not matched to a gene: 2. The CDR3: CASSQDRQGTGELFF. CDR3 nucleotides: TGCGCCAGCAGCCAAGACCGACAGGGCACCGGGGAGCTGTTTTTT.

This clonotype was detected ten times or more. The rearrangement uses TRBV6-1 and TRBJ2-3; no reliable D call. The V gene's germline CDR1 is MNHNS and CDR2 SASEGT. The ends were cut back, 5 bases at V and 0 bases at J, with 12 bases in the middle. This CDR3 is built from 15 residues. CDR3 residues: CASSLLGGSTDTQYF. The CDR3 DNA follows: TGTGCCAGCAGTCTCCTTGGCGGTAGCACAGATACGCAGTATTTT.

This clonotype came up many times. V usage is TRBV10-3 and J usage is TRBJ1-2; TRBD1 might be the D (6 bases). Per the germline V gene, CDR1 is ENHRY and CDR2 is SYGVKD. V was trimmed by 2 bases and J by 5 bases, leaving 21 bases between them. The CDR3 has 17 residues. The CDR3 spells CAISERGSGIGGYGYTF. The CDR3 region has the DNA TGTGCCATCAGTGAGCGAGGTTCGGGGATAGGGGGATATGGCTACACCTTC.